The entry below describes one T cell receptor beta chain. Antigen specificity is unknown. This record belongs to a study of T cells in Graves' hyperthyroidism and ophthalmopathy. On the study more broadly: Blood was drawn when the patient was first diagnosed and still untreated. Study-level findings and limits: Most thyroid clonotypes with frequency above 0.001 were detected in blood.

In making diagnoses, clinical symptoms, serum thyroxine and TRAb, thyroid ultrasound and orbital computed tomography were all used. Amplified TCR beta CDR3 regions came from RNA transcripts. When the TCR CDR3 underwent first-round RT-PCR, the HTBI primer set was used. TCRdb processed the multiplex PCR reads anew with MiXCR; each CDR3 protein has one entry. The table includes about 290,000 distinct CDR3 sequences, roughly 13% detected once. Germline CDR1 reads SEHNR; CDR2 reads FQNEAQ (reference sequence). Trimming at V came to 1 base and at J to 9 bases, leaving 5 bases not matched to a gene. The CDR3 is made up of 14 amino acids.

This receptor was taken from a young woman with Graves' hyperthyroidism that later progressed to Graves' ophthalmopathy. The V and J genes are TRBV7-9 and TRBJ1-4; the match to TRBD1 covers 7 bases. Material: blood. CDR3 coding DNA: TGTGCCAGCAGCTTAGGGGACAGCGGCCAAAAACTGTTTTTT. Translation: CASSLGDSGQKLFF.